Sequencing of this T cell receptor (beta chain) was carried out in a study of shared T cell receptors in the human thymus. V lost 1 base, J lost 6 bases, and 23 bases stayed unmatched. This CDR3 spans 22 amino acids. Germline V CDR1 and CDR2: MGHRA, YSYEKL. Method: immunoSEQ multiplex PCR; TCRdb's copy keeps in-frame clones and lacks some. The sample comprises about 730,000 clones, roughly 88% of which are singletons, and more than 0.01% rests with the top ten. This sample also appeared in a second study, on human thymus T cells.

The sequence was obtained from a girl under three years old with a congenital heart defect. Sequencing input: thymocytes. The chain is built from TRBV4-1 and TRBJ1-4; 10 nucleotides match TRBD1. The CDR3 loop is CASSQGDHAGTGESYGDEKLFF. DNA of the CDR3: TGCGCCAGCAGCCAAGGGGATCACGCCGGGACAGGGGAGTCGTACGGTGATGAAAAACTGTTTTTT.